This T cell receptor (beta chain) came from a study of control samples from healthy donors and cancer patients. The protocol was immunoSEQ multiplex PCR, while the TCRdb copy is restricted to in-frame clones and leaves out a portion. The sample yields approximately 230,000 clones, 82% seen once. Germline V gene lookup returns CDR1 MNHEY and CDR2 SMNVEV (reference sequence). CDR3 length: 14 amino acids. The ends lost 6 bases at V and 3 bases at J; junction bases unmatched: 6. The TCR originated in a woman aged 60-75 years with lung cancer. The rearrangement joins TRBV27 to TRBJ1-2; 8 bases line up with TRBD1. The sequenced sample consisted of PBMCs. The CDR3 bases are TGTGCCAGCAGCATCGGCAGGGGGCACTATGGCTACACCTTC. Its translation is CASSIGRGHYGYTF.